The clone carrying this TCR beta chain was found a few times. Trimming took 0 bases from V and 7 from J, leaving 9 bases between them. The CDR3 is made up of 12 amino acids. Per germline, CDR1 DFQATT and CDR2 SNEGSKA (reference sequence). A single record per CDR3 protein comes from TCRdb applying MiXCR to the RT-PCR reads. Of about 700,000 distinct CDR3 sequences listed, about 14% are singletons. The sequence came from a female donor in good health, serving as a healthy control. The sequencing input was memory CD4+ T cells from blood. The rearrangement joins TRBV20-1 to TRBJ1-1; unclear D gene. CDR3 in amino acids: CSARDGGIEAFF. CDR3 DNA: TGCAGTGCTAGAGATGGCGGGATTGAAGCTTTCTTT.